This TCR beta chain was sequenced during a study of blood T cells in healthy people across ages. A second PCR, run for about 7 to 12 cycles, used a sample-barcoded 5' primer plus a J-beta primer mix. TCRdb used MiXCR to reprocess the 5' RACE reads, holding one entry per CDR3 protein. The sample records roughly 2 million distinct CDR3 sequences, about 50% being singletons. Germline lookup yields CDR1 MNHEY and CDR2 SMNVEV (reference sequence). The CDR3 covers 16 residues. The V and J ends lost 0 bases and 4 bases respectively, with 12 bases between them. The clonotype originates from a woman between 35 and 50 years old in good health. The chain uses TRBV27 and TRBJ2-2; weak D call: TRBD2 (7 bases). Sequenced input: blood. CDR3 sequence (DNA): TGTGCCAGCAGTTTATCGGTCGGGGGGCCCACCGGGGAGCTGTTTTTT. Protein: CASSLSVGGPTGELFF.